The T cell receptor beta chain under discussion was sequenced for a study of PD-L1 blockade in urothelial cancer. Study background: Dosed intravenously at 1,200 mg every 3 weeks, atezolizumab was initiated by patients in the mid-2010s. Researchers found blood samples held a median of roughly 140,000 T cells. Study-level points and caveats: Below-median blood TCR clonality before treatment forecast better survival.

Synthetic spike-ins, TCR analog templates, were added into each PCR. Generated by immunoSEQ multiplex PCR, the TCRdb table keeps only in-frame clones and is missing some. In the table there are 55,000 to 85,000 clones, about 89% of which are singletons. This CDR3 comprises 15 residues. Germline-derived CDR1 and CDR2 are SGHRS and YFSETQ. The V end was cut by 1 base, the J end by 2 bases, with 12 bases between. Of note for this clone: Its antigen is unknown.

The specimen was PBMCs, collected around atezolizumab (anti-PD-L1) treatment. The TCR was taken from a man aged 55 to 69 with urothelial cancer. The chain couples TRBV5-1 to TRBJ1-1; D unresolved. CDR3 in DNA: TGCGCCAGCAGCTTGAGTTCAGTCGTTAACACTGAAGCTTTCTTT. Amino acids: CASSLSSVVNTEAFF.